The following is a TCR beta chain sequence with its context. The target antigen is unknown. Clones were sequenced by immunoSEQ multiplex PCR, and TCRdb holds only the in-frame ones, with some missing. The data contain about 980,000 clones, 76% of them singletons. These data are taken from a study of shared clonotypes between healthy human individuals. Across the whole study: The study used three CD4 naive, three CD4 memory, two CD8 naive and one CD8 memory plate per donor. Notes on the study in general: Compared with clonotypes that all four donors shared, non-shared clonotypes had lower generation probabilities.

V was shortened by 1 base and J by 6 bases, with 15 bases between the two germline ends. In germline, CDR1 is SGHNT, CDR2 YENEEA. This CDR3 spans 15 amino acids. Input material: memory CD4+ T cells sorted from blood. Regarding subset: CD45RA-negative fraction. The sequence was collected from a man between 18 and 35 years old in good health. The gene calls are TRBV11-3 and TRBJ1-1; unclear D gene. The CDR3 DNA follows: TGTGCCAGCAGCTTAGGGACGGGGAGAACGTCTGAAGCTTTCTTT. Amino acid sequence: CASSLGTGRTSEAFF.